The 29 T cell receptor beta chains listed next were all sequenced from one sample in a study of regulatory T cells in long-lasting Graves disease. The time point: persistent/refractory GD, antithyroid drugs over 5 years with positive TRAb. From RNA extracted from PBMCs, the TCR library was made. Relying on iRepertoire HTBI primers and Arm-PCR of CDR3 regions, the team built TCR beta libraries. TCRdb reanalysed the multiplex PCR reads using MiXCR and keeps one entry per CDR3 protein. The sample has some 430,000 distinct CDR3 sequences, 20% to 25% seen once. The source was peripheral blood mononuclear cells (PBMCs), collected when the disease was refractory, from a patient treated with antithyroid drugs. The receptors stem from a female donor with Graves disease.

This clonotype was seen only a few times. The rearrangement uses TRBV7-2 and TRBJ2-7; no firm D call. CDR1 SGHTA and CDR2 FQGNSA come from the germline V gene. Deletions cut 0 bases from V and 4 bases from J, with 7 bases between. The CDR3 extends over 13 amino acids. The CDR3 region is CASSLAVKYEQYF. The CDR3 nucleotides are TGTGCCAGCAGCTTAGCCGTAAAGTACGAGCAGTACTTC.

The table lists this clonotype with many counts. CDR3 bases: TGTGCCAGCAGCTCCTATCGAGGAGGCAGAAGCTCCTACGAGCAGTACTTC. It specifies CASSSYRGGRSSYEQYF. The gene calls are TRBV11-3 and TRBJ2-7, with TRBD2 as a possible D gene (5 bases). Trimming cost V 4 bases and J 0 bases, with 19 bases left between them. Germline CDR1 SGHNT, CDR2 YENEEA. The CDR3 covers 17 residues.

Many counts were recorded for this clonotype. The V gene is TRBV27, the J gene TRBJ1-4; D is unresolved. The CDR3 covers 13 residues. Germline V CDR1 and CDR2: MNHEY, SMNVEV (reference sequence). With 8 bases removed from V and 4 bases from J, the gap between germline ends came to 11 bases. This chain's CDR3 is CASSGGRNEKLFF. CDR3 nucleotides: TGTGCCAGCTCTGGTGGCCGTAATGAAAAACTGTTTTTT.

V is TRBV6-2 or TRBV6-3 and J is TRBJ1-6; the D gene is possibly TRBD1 (5 bases). V was cut by 8 bases and J by 5 bases, with 13 bases left in between. Germline CDR1 and CDR2: MNHEY and SVGEGT. CDR3 length: 14 residues. Here the CDR3 reads CASSIVRDNSPLHF. CDR3 DNA sequence: TGTGCCAGCTCAATAGTCAGGGATAATTCACCCCTCCACTTT.

This clonotype has more than one count but fewer than ten. The chain uses TRBV12-3 or TRBV12-4 and TRBJ2-1, with TRBD2 matching 9 bases. The trim removed 4 bases at V and 0 bases at J, leaving 19 bases unmatched. The CDR3 sequence is 21 residues long. CDR3: CASSYPHRGSGGPSSYNEQFF. CDR3 in DNA: TGTGCCAGCAGTTACCCGCACAGAGGTAGCGGGGGCCCCAGCTCCTACAATGAGCAGTTCTTC.

The chain carries TRBV29-1 and TRBJ2-1, with 9 bases lining up with TRBD2. V dropped 6 bases and J dropped 7; count of bases not matched to a gene: 13. The CDR3 consists of 15 residues. From germline, CDR1 is SQVTM and CDR2 ANQGSEA. The CDR3 protein is CSVREWREGGNEQFF. DNA for the CDR3: TGCAGCGTAAGGGAGTGGCGGGAGGGTGGGAATGAGCAGTTCTTC.

This clonotype was observed a few times. The J gene is TRBJ2-7, the V gene TRBV25-1; D possibly corresponds to TRBD2 (7 bases). The germline V and J ends were trimmed by 9 bases and 3 bases, with 27 bases remaining between them. The CDR3 totals 17 residues. CDR1 is MGHDK and CDR2 is SYGVNS in the germline V gene. This CDR3 is CARLGGAETLRGYEQYF. CDR3 DNA: TGTGCCAGACTTGGGGGGGCGGAGACCCTACGCGGCTACGAGCAGTACTTC.

In its sample, this clonotype was seen many times. This chain connects TRBV20-1 to TRBJ1-5; D is unresolved. V lost 6 bases and J lost 5, with 11 bases in between. The germline V gene encodes CDR1 DFQATT and CDR2 SNEGSKA (reference sequence). The CDR3 length is 12 residues. The CDR3: CSAWHLDQPQHF. As DNA, the CDR3 is TGCAGTGCGTGGCACCTAGATCAGCCCCAGCATTTT.

This clonotype was seen only a few times. The chain links TRBV15 to TRBJ2-7; D unresolved. V shed 5 bases and J shed 2 bases, with 10 bases lying between them. The CDR3 runs to 13 residues. Germline assignment: CDR1 LNHNV and CDR2 YYDKDF (reference sequence). The CDR3, as DNA: TGTGCCACCAGCGTCGACGTTACCTACGAGCAGTACTTC. Protein product: CATSVDVTYEQYF.

There are many counts of this clonotype. The J gene is TRBJ1-1, the V gene TRBV2, with 7 bases lining up with TRBD1. Germline loops: CDR1 SNHLY, CDR2 FYNNEI. The J segment lost 3 bases and the V segment lost 5 bases, leaving 6 bases of the junction unmatched. CDR3 length equals 14 residues. The chain's CDR3 is CASSPQGVDTEAFF. In nucleotides, the CDR3 is TGTGCCAGCAGTCCGCAGGGGGTTGACACTGAAGCTTTCTTT.

The sample holds many counts of this clonotype. This chain connects TRBV3-1 to TRBJ2-5; no clear D gene. The CDR3 is 15 amino acids. The germline V gene has CDR1 LGHDT and CDR2 YNNKEL (reference sequence). V gave up 2 bases and J gave up 2 bases, with 12 bases separating them. CDR3 sequence: CASSQMVTIQETQYF. The CDR3 nucleotides read TGTGCCAGCAGCCAAATGGTTACGATTCAAGAGACCCAGTACTTC.

This clonotype was detected ten times or more. V gene TRBV28 combines with J gene TRBJ2-5; a weak D match, TRBD1 (5 bases). V was shortened by 7 bases and J by 5 bases, with 20 bases between the two germline ends. This CDR3 spans 15 amino acids. The germline CDR1 and CDR2 sequences are MDHEN and SYDVKM. CDR3 nucleotides: TGTGCCAGCACCAAAACTCCAGGGAATGGGGAGACCCAGTACTTC. It yields the protein CASTKTPGNGETQYF.

This clonotype showed up just a few times. The junction and the germline gene differ at one end; a read error may be behind it. The chain recombines TRBV6-2 or TRBV6-3 with TRBJ1-2; D not resolved. The CDR3 contains 15 residues. CDR1 and CDR2 (germline): MNHEY, SVGEGT. This CDR3 is CASSYSVITSGGYIF. Here the CDR3 DNA reads TGTGCCAGCAGTTACTCCGTTATAACCTCGGGTGGCTACATCTTC.

V is TRBV19 and J is TRBJ2-2; 11 nucleotides line up with TRBD1. V lost 5 bases to trimming and J lost 4 bases; unmatched junction nucleotides: 6. The CDR3 has 16 amino acids. CDR1 and CDR2 from the germline V gene are LNHDA and SQIVND (reference sequence). For the CDR3, the DNA is TGTGCCAGTAGTCATAGGACAGGGGGCGCCACCGGGGAGCTGTTTTTT. Translating gives CASSHRTGGATGELFF.

This clonotype was seen at least ten times. The gene calls are TRBV6-5 and TRBJ1-2; D remains unclear. Trimming left V 0 bases short and J 0 bases short, with 5 bases between. Per the germline V gene, CDR1 is MNHEY and CDR2 is SVGAGI. This CDR3 region has 14 residues. CDR3 DNA sequence: TGTGCCAGCAGTTACTCGACGTCTAACTATGGCTACACCTTC. This sequence encodes CASSYSTSNYGYTF.

The J gene is TRBJ2-1, the V gene TRBV29-1; 9 bases fit TRBD2. V shed 7 bases, J shed 5 bases, and the junction held 15 bases outside the gene matches. The CDR3 is 16 amino acids. CDR1 and CDR2 from the germline V gene are SQVTM and ANQGSEA. The CDR3 region has the DNA TGCAGCGCCTCCCCCCAGGGGCTAGCGGGAAACAATGAGCAGTTCTTC. Protein: CSASPQGLAGNNEQFF.

This chain links TRBV19 with TRBJ1-1; D unclear. The germline CDR1 and CDR2 sequences are LNHDA and SQIVND (reference sequence). Trimming removed 3 bases from V and 6 bases from J, with 5 bases in between. CDR3 size: 11 residues. CDR3 in DNA: TGTGCCAGTAGTATGGGGTCTGAAGCTTTCTTT. Translating it yields CASSMGSEAFF.

This clonotype was seen many times. The chain has TRBV5-1 and TRBJ1-2, with D uncertain. The CDR3 runs to 14 residues. The V and J ends lost 0 bases and 6 bases respectively, with 12 bases between them. Per the germline V gene, CDR1 is SGHRS and CDR2 is YFSETQ. The CDR3 DNA reads as TGCGCCAGCAGCTTGGGGCCACCCTTAAATGGCTACACCTTC. It is translated as CASSLGPPLNGYTF. Full variable domain (outside the CDR3, taken from reference TRBV5-1 and TRBJ1-2): KAGVTQTPRYLIKTRGQQVTLSCSPISGHRSVSWYQQTPGQGLQFLFEYFSETQRNKGNFPGRFSGRQFSNSRSEMNVSTLELGDSALYLCASSLGPPLNGYTFGSGTRLTVV.

This clonotype was detected once. A much larger clone differs from this one at a single base, so this may be a read error. The chain links TRBV12-5 to TRBJ1-2, with 9 bases aligning to TRBD1. After removal of 1 base from V and 2 bases from J, the junction contained 8 bases not matched to a gene. CDR1 LGHNT and CDR2 FRNRAP come from the germline V gene. The CDR3 sequence is 17 residues long. For the CDR3, the DNA is TGTGCTAGTGGTTTGGGAAGGACAGGGGAGTCGAACTATGGCTACACCTTC. The encoded protein is CASGLGRTGESNYGYTF.

This clonotype was counted a few times. The chain has TRBV9 and TRBJ2-7; D gene ambiguous. The V gene's germline CDR1 is SGDLS and CDR2 YYNGEE. The CDR3 is 14 residues long. The V end was cut by 0 bases, the J end by 5 bases, with 12 bases between. The CDR3 region is CASSVEPGLNEQYF. DNA of the CDR3: TGTGCCAGCAGCGTAGAACCTGGTTTAAACGAGCAGTACTTC.

The chain is built from TRBV19 and TRBJ2-4, with a possible D match to TRBD1 (5 bases). V lost 10 bases and J 0 bases, leaving 13 bases between the germline ends. CDR3 length: 14 amino acids. Looked up from germline, CDR1 is LNHDA and CDR2 is SQIVND (reference sequence). The CDR3 nucleotides are TGTGCCACCGCCGCAGGGCTAGCCAAAAACATTCAGTACTTC. This encodes CATAAGLAKNIQYF.

The J gene is TRBJ2-1, the V gene TRBV9; 8 bases align to TRBD1. The CDR3 is 16 amino acids. Germline loops: CDR1 SGDLS, CDR2 YYNGEE. The V gene end was trimmed by 3 bases and the J gene end by 4 bases; junction bases not matched to a gene: 9. The CDR3 loop reads CASSGQGANPYNEQFF. For the CDR3, the DNA is TGTGCCAGCAGCGGGCAGGGGGCGAATCCATACAATGAGCAGTTCTTC.

This clonotype turned up a few times. The CDR3: CASSWDSEAYEQYF. CDR3 in DNA: TGTGCCAGCAGTTGGGACAGCGAGGCCTACGAGCAGTACTTC. The genes are TRBV27 and TRBJ2-7; 7 bases are a match to TRBD1. V dropped 4 bases and J dropped 2; count of bases not matched to a gene: 5. The CDR3 runs to 14 residues. Germline lookup yields CDR1 MNHEY and CDR2 SMNVEV (reference sequence).

The V call is TRBV5-4, the J call TRBJ2-7; D call uncertain. Germline V gene lookup returns CDR1 SGHNT and CDR2 YYREEE (reference sequence). The ends were cut back, 3 bases at V and 2 bases at J, with 18 bases in the middle. This CDR3 has 16 residues. CDR3 DNA sequence: TGTGCCAGCAGCTCCTCCTTGGGCGTTACCACCTACGAGCAGTACTTC. This codes for CASSSSLGVTTYEQYF.

This clonotype has a count of ten or more. V is TRBV12-3 or TRBV12-4 and J is TRBJ1-1, with 9 bases identical to TRBD1. The CDR3 is 12 residues long. Trimming removed 3 bases from V and 8 bases from J; junction bases left unmatched: 1. The CDR3 loop is CASSLGQGEAFF. The CDR3 coding sequence is TGTGCCAGCAGTTTGGGACAGGGAGAAGCTTTCTTT.

In its sample, this clonotype was seen many times. This chain links TRBV11-2 with TRBJ2-5; unclear D gene. CDR3 length: 14 residues. In germline, CDR1 is SGHAT, CDR2 FQNNGV. The V end was cut by 3 bases, the J end by 5 bases, with 13 bases between. Here the CDR3 DNA reads TGTGCCAGCAGCTTCGAATTCCTCCTGGAGACCCAGTACTTC. This encodes CASSFEFLLETQYF. Based on the CDR3 plus reference TRBV11-2 and TRBJ2-5, the full variable domain is EAGVAQSPRYKIIEKRQSVAFWCNPISGHATLYWYQQILGQGPKLLIQFQNNGVVDDSQLPKDRFSAERLKGVDSTLKIQPAKLEDSAVYLCASSFEFLLETQYFGPGTRLLVL.

Only a few counts were recorded for this clonotype. The chain recombines TRBV5-4 with TRBJ2-5, with 10 positions matching TRBD2. Trimming removed 1 base from V and 7 bases from J; junction bases left unmatched: 7. CDR1 and CDR2 (germline): SGHNT, YYREEE (reference sequence). There are 15 residues in the CDR3. The CDR3: CASSLQGTSVGTQYF. CDR3 in DNA: TGTGCCAGCAGCTTGCAAGGGACTAGCGTGGGGACCCAGTACTTC.

This clonotype was detected a few times. The V gene is TRBV7-2, the J gene TRBJ2-1; maybe TRBD1 (5 bases). Germline assignment: CDR1 SGHTA and CDR2 FQGNSA. Trimming pared 3 bases from V and 5 bases from J, leaving 11 bases between. This CDR3 has 14 amino acids. The CDR3, as DNA: TGTGCCAGCAGCTTGGACGGACACGACAATGAGCAGTTCTTC. It translates to CASSLDGHDNEQFF.

This clonotype has only a few counts. This sequence joins TRBV3-1 and TRBJ1-2; weak D call: TRBD1 (6 bases). Germline V CDR1 and CDR2: LGHDT, YNNKEL (reference sequence). V was clipped by 2 bases and J by 4 bases, with 17 bases between them. The CDR3 spans 16 residues. The CDR3 loop is CASSQIQGSSLYGYTF. CDR3 coding DNA: TGTGCCAGCAGCCAAATACAGGGATCTTCGCTCTATGGCTACACCTTC.